Presented here are 27 T cell receptor beta chains from one specimen sequenced in a study of shared clonotypes between healthy human individuals. Some clones are missing from TCRdb's copy, which holds only in-frame ones; the method was immunoSEQ multiplex PCR. The table has roughly 2.5 million clones, just over 90% seen once. Material: naive CD4+ T cells sorted from blood. Regarding subset: CD45RA+ positively selected. These receptors were collected from a man younger than 35 in good health.

The chain joins TRBV25-1 to TRBJ1-6; D remains unclear. CDR1 and CDR2 (germline): MGHDK, SYGVNS. The CDR3 extends over 15 amino acids. Trimming stripped 2 bases from V and 4 bases from J, with 9 bases between. CDR3 nucleotide sequence: TGTGCCAGCAGTGAAAATACACCATATAATTCACCCCTCCACTTT. Amino acids: CASSENTPYNSPLHF.

The chain recombines TRBV27 with TRBJ2-7; D possibly corresponds to TRBD1 (6 bases). From germline, CDR1 is MNHEY and CDR2 SMNVEV (reference sequence). CDR3 length: 15 amino acids. The V end was cut by 4 bases, the J end by 2 bases, with 15 bases between. The CDR3 bases are TGTGCCAGCAGTTCACAGGGAATACCAGCCTACGAGCAGTACTTC. It yields the protein CASSSQGIPAYEQYF.

The CDR3 region has the DNA TGTGCCAGCAGCGCGGACAGGGGGTTAGATGAAAAACTGTTTTTT. Its translation: CASSADRGLDEKLFF. This rearrangement joins TRBV9 to TRBJ1-4; 10 bases fit TRBD1. The ends lost 3 bases at V and 6 bases at J; junction bases unmatched: 5. Per the germline V gene, CDR1 is SGDLS and CDR2 is YYNGEE. The CDR3 consists of 15 residues.

The chain couples TRBV6-7 to TRBJ2-1; 14 bases map to TRBD2. TRBV6-7 is sorted into the ORF group, with uncertain function. The CDR3 has 18 amino acids. J was trimmed by 5 bases and V by 0 bases; bases with no gene match: 6. The CDR3, as DNA: TGTGCCAGCAGTTACTCGATTGGGACTAGCGGGAGAAACAATGAGCAGTTCTTC. This translates into CASSYSIGTSGRNNEQFF.

The count of this clone is one. This chain connects TRBV6-6 to TRBJ2-7, with D maybe TRBD2 (7 bases). CDR1 is MNHNY and CDR2 is SVGAGI in the germline V gene (reference sequence). Trimming took off 2 bases at V and 3 bases at J, with 11 bases between the two ends. This CDR3 is built from 14 residues. Here the CDR3 DNA reads TGTGCCAGCAGTTACGCAGGGGAGGGCTACGAGCAGTACTTC. As protein: CASSYAGEGYEQYF.

The chain links TRBV4-1 to TRBJ1-5; 8 nucleotides line up with TRBD1. Germline V CDR1 and CDR2: MGHRA, YSYEKL. This CDR3 region has 16 residues. With V trimmed by 2 bases and J by 4 bases, 7 bases remained unmatched. The CDR3 DNA reads as TGCGCCAGCAGCCAACCAAACAGGGGGGCTAATCAGCCCCAGCATTTT. Translation gives CASSQPNRGANQPQHF.

The rearrangement uses TRBV30 and TRBJ2-5, with unresolved D. The germline gives CDR1 GTSNPN, CDR2 SVGIG (reference sequence). V lost 0 bases and J lost 2, with 10 bases in between. This CDR3 has 14 amino acids. The CDR3: CAWSVLRSQETQYF. Written as DNA, the CDR3 is TGTGCCTGGAGTGTACTACGGTCACAAGAGACCCAGTACTTC.

In DNA, the CDR3 is TGTGCCAGCAGCTTACAAGCAGGGGGCGGTGTAGGAGCAGATACGCAGTATTTT. It translates to CASSLQAGGGVGADTQYF. The chain combines TRBV7-3 with TRBJ2-3, with 8 positions matching TRBD1. CDR3 size: 18 residues. V lost 2 bases and J lost 4; bases outside the gene matches: 14. Germline V gives CDR1 SGHTA, CDR2 FQGTGA.

V gene TRBV4-1 combines with J gene TRBJ1-2, with 7 bases identical to TRBD1. Per germline, CDR1 MGHRA and CDR2 YSYEKL. V dropped 1 base and J dropped 2; count of bases not matched to a gene: 7. There are 16 residues in the CDR3. CDR3 bases: TGCGCCAGCAGCCAAGTGGCGGGACAGTCGAACTATGGCTACACCTTC. Its translation: CASSQVAGQSNYGYTF.

CDR3 bases: TGTGCCAGCAGCTCCGCCAAGGGCTCCTACAATGAGCAGTTCTTC. The encoded protein is CASSSAKGSYNEQFF. The rearrangement uses TRBV7-9 and TRBJ2-1; no clear D gene. Trimming took 4 bases from V and 0 from J, leaving 10 bases between them. This CDR3 spans 15 amino acids. CDR1 is SEHNR and CDR2 is FQNEAQ in the germline V gene (reference sequence). Filled out from reference TRBV7-9 and TRBJ2-1, the complete variable domain reads DTGVSQNPRHKITKRGQNVTFRCDPISEHNRLYWYRQTLGQGPEFLTYFQNEAQLEKSRLLSDRFSAERPKGSFSTLEIQRTEQGDSAMYLCASSSAKGSYNEQFFGPGTRLTVL.

This clone has just one count. V gene TRBV7-2 combines with J gene TRBJ1-4, with a possible D match to TRBD1 (5 bases). Per germline, CDR1 SGHTA and CDR2 FQGNSA. This CDR3 comprises 13 residues. Deletions cut 5 bases from V and 10 bases from J, with 14 bases between. The CDR3 DNA reads TGTGCCAGCAGCGCCGGCCCGGGGGGAAAACTGTTTTTT. It translates to CASSAGPGGKLFF. Filled out from reference TRBV7-2 and TRBJ1-4, the complete variable domain reads GAGVSQSPSNKVTEKGKDVELRCDPISGHTALYWYRQSLGQGLEFLIYFQGNSAPDKSGLPSDRFSAERTGGSVSTLTIQRTQQEDSAVYLCASSAGPGGKLFFGSGTQLSVL.

This clone was recorded only once. This rearrangement joins TRBV5-4 to TRBJ1-1; D unresolved. The CDR3 is 14 residues long. V lost 3 bases and J lost 0, with 9 bases in between. Germline V gene data show CDR1 as SGHNT and CDR2 as YYREEE (reference sequence). The CDR3 is CASSWLGVNTEAFF. For the CDR3, the DNA is TGTGCCAGCAGCTGGCTAGGTGTGAACACTGAAGCTTTCTTT.

The count of this clone is one. V usage is TRBV27 and J usage is TRBJ2-5, with TRBD1 matching over 7 bases. CDR3 length equals 13 residues. CDR1 and CDR2 from the germline V gene are MNHEY and SMNVEV (reference sequence). V was pared by 8 bases and J by 7 bases, with 10 bases of the junction left unmatched. In nucleotides, the CDR3 is TGTGCCAGCCGTCGACAGGGACCGGGGACCCAGTACTTC. Amino acids: CASRRQGPGTQYF.

The rearrangement links TRBV5-8 to TRBJ2-3; tentatively, D is TRBD1 (5 bases). This CDR3 has 14 amino acids. Trimming took 4 bases from V and 0 from J, leaving 9 bases between them. Germline V gene lookup returns CDR1 SGHTS and CDR2 YDEGEE. The CDR3 region is CASSPDISTDTQYF. The CDR3 DNA sequence: TGTGCCAGCAGCCCGGACATTAGCACAGATACGCAGTATTTT.

This chain links TRBV18 with TRBJ2-1; D perhaps matches TRBD1 (6 bases). The CDR3 has 15 residues. Germline lookup yields CDR1 KGHSH and CDR2 LQKENI. V dropped 6 bases and J dropped 5 bases, with 17 bases sitting between them. CDR3 in amino acids: CASSLNQGINNEQFF. The CDR3 coding sequence is TGTGCCAGCTCTCTTAATCAGGGGATCAACAATGAGCAGTTCTTC.

The chain employs TRBV18 and TRBJ2-7; no reliable D call. The V gene's germline CDR1 is KGHSH and CDR2 LQKENI. V shed 4 bases and J shed 3 bases, with 4 bases lying between them. This CDR3 has 11 amino acids. DNA of the CDR3: TGTGCCAGCTCACAGGACTACGAGCAGTACTTC. It specifies CASSQDYEQYF.

On this clone itself: Distinct nucleotide sequences in the sample also encode this CDR3. The chain has TRBV18 and TRBJ2-2, with TRBD2 matching over 10 bases. The V gene's germline CDR1 is KGHSH and CDR2 LQKENI. V shed 3 bases and J 4 bases; nucleotides not matched to a gene: 2. The CDR3 contains 15 residues. CDR3: CASSPLAGVTGELFF. CDR3 nucleotides: TGTGCCAGCTCACCGCTAGCGGGAGTCACCGGGGAGCTGTTTTTT.

Of note for this clone: Distinct nucleotide sequences in the sample also encode this CDR3. This sequence joins TRBV6-5 and TRBJ1-1, with a possible D match to TRBD1 (6 bases). V was clipped by 4 bases and J by 5 bases, with 14 bases between them. This CDR3 has 14 amino acids. Germline V gives CDR1 MNHEY, CDR2 SVGAGI. CDR3 in DNA: TGTGCCAGCAGTTCCCCGAGGGGGGGAACTGAAGCTTTCTTT. Amino acids: CASSSPRGGTEAFF.

This chain connects TRBV7-2 to TRBJ2-7, with 7 bases identical to TRBD2. The CDR3 is 14 residues long. Looked up from germline, CDR1 is SGHTA and CDR2 is FQGNSA. Trimming took 3 bases from V and 4 from J; bases not matched to a gene: 6. CDR3 protein: CASSLAREGYEQYF. The DNA for the CDR3 is TGTGCCAGCAGCTTGGCGAGGGAGGGGTACGAGCAGTACTTC. The variable domain in full, with the rest retrieved from reference TRBV7-2 and TRBJ2-7, is GAGVSQSPSNKVTEKGKDVELRCDPISGHTALYWYRQSLGQGLEFLIYFQGNSAPDKSGLPSDRFSAERTGGSVSTLTIQRTQQEDSAVYLCASSLAREGYEQYFGPGTRLTVT.

J is TRBJ1-6 and V is TRBV11-2; no reliable D call. Germline V gene data show CDR1 as SGHAT and CDR2 as FQNNGV. V was clipped by 2 bases and J by 0 bases, with 14 bases between them. CDR3 length: 18 residues. The DNA of the CDR3 is TGTGCCAGCAGCTTAAGAGGTCGAGGGAGCTCCTATAATTCACCCCTCCACTTT. It specifies CASSLRGRGSSYNSPLHF.

Details on this clone: Other DNA sequences in this sample translate to the same CDR3. This chain joins TRBV18 and TRBJ1-1; D unresolved. V was cut by 2 bases and J by 1 base, with 5 bases left in between. This CDR3 region has 13 residues. The germline V gene encodes CDR1 KGHSH and CDR2 LQKENI. The CDR3 sequence: CASSPLGNTEAFF. CDR3 in DNA: TGTGCCAGCTCACCATTAGGGAACACTGAAGCTTTCTTT.

This clone came up once. The chain joins TRBV6-6 to TRBJ1-6; D is perhaps TRBD1 (6 bases). The germline V gene has CDR1 MNHNY and CDR2 SVGAGI (reference sequence). V lost 2 bases and J 9 bases, leaving 17 bases between the germline ends. This CDR3 contains 16 residues. CDR3 bases: TGTGCCAGCAGTTACCCCCCGCCAGGGGAGGGTTCACCCCTCCACTTT. Protein: CASSYPPPGEGSPLHF.

The chain uses TRBV7-2 and TRBJ2-3; D remains ambiguous. V lost 2 bases, J lost 1 base, and 10 bases lay in between. CDR1 SGHTA and CDR2 FQGNSA come from the germline V gene. This CDR3 has 15 amino acids. For the CDR3, the DNA is TGTGCCAGCAGCTTAACCCCATCGGGCACAGATACGCAGTATTTT. As protein: CASSLTPSGTDTQYF.

The chain uses TRBV2 and TRBJ1-6, with TRBD1 matching over 10 bases. V lost 7 bases and J lost 4; bases outside the gene matches: 13. The CDR3 runs to 18 residues. Germline V gene lookup returns CDR1 SNHLY and CDR2 FYNNEI. CDR3 nucleotide sequence: TGTGCCAGCACCCGGGACAGGGGAGTAGCGGGATATAATTCACCCCTCCACTTT. Amino acids: CASTRDRGVAGYNSPLHF.

The chain employs TRBV29-1 and TRBJ1-2; D gene uncertain. The CDR3 consists of 12 residues. CDR1 SQVTM and CDR2 ANQGSEA come from the germline V gene. The V end was cut by 2 bases, the J end by 8 bases, with 12 bases between. CDR3 sequence: CSVEQRGGGYTF. In DNA form, the CDR3 reads TGCAGCGTTGAACAACGGGGAGGCGGCTACACCTTC. The whole variable domain, remainder taken from reference TRBV29-1 and TRBJ1-2, is SAVISQKPSRDICQRGTSLTIQCQVDSQVTMMFWYRQQPGQSLTLIATANQGSEATYESGFVIDKFPISRPNLTFSTLTVSNMSPEDSSIYLCSVEQRGGGYTFGSGTRLTVV.

The J gene is TRBJ2-7, the V gene TRBV2, with a possible D match to TRBD2 (5 bases). CDR3 length: 13 amino acids. V was shortened by 6 bases and J by 7 bases, with 16 bases between the two germline ends. Per germline, CDR1 SNHLY and CDR2 FYNNEI. CDR3 coding DNA: TGTGCCAGCAGGGGAGTTAACTCGGGAGAGCAGTACTTC. The encoded protein is CASRGVNSGEQYF.

A note on this clone: Other DNA sequences in this sample translate to the same CDR3. The chain uses TRBV10-3 and TRBJ1-1; tentative D call: TRBD1 (6 bases). CDR1 is ENHRY, CDR2 SYGVKD, per germline. The CDR3 covers 14 residues. The ends were cut back, 6 bases at V and 1 base at J, with 12 bases in the middle. This CDR3 is CAISAGTKNTEAFF. The CDR3 nucleotides are TGTGCCATCAGCGCCGGGACAAAGAACACTGAAGCTTTCTTT.